The source of this T cell receptor beta chain is a study of siplizumab effects on memory and regulatory T cells. General study points: Among mappable alloreactive CD4+ clones, the Treg-derived fraction averaged around 70% with siplizumab versus under 30% in controls.

Germline loops: CDR1 SEHNR, CDR2 FQNEAQ (reference sequence). The CDR3 extends over 16 amino acids. V gave up 4 bases and J gave up 2 bases, with 15 bases separating them. The table came from immunoSEQ multiplex PCR; TCRdb's copy has only in-frame clones and leaves some out. This table has fewer than 100,000 clones, roughly 94% appearing once. As to this clone: Its antigen is as yet unknown.

This chain links TRBV7-9 with TRBJ1-5; D perhaps matches TRBD1 (6 bases). The receptor's source is a human donor in good health. Sample: non-Treg CD4+ T cells sorted from blood. CDR3 sequence reads: CASSSAGARGNQPQHF. The CDR3 DNA sequence: TGTGCCAGCAGCTCAGCGGGGGCTCGGGGCAATCAGCCCCAGCATTTT.